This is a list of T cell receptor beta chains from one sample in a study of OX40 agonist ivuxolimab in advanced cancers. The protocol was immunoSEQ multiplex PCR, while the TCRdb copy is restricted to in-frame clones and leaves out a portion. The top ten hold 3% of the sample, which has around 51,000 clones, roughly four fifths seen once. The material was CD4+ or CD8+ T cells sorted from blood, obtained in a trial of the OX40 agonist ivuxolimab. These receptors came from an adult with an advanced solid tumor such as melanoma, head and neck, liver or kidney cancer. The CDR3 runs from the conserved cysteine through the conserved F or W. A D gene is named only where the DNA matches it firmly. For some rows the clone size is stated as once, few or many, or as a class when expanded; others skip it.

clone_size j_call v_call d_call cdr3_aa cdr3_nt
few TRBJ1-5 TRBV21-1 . CASRKGTGVYLDSNQPQHF TGTGCCAGCCGAAAAGGGACAGGGGTTTATTTGGATAGCAATCAGCCCCAGCATTTT
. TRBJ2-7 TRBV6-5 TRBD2 CASSPQRGTYEQYF TGTGCCAGCAGTCCCCAGCGGGGGACCTACGAGCAGTACTTC
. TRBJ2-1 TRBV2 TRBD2 CASSTGLAGVSEQFF TGTGCCAGCAGTACGGGACTAGCGGGGGTTTCTGAGCAGTTCTTC
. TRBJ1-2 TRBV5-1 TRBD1 CASSSGQGIYGYTF TGCGCCAGCAGCTCTGGACAGGGGATTTATGGCTACACCTTC
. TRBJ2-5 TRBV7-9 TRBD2 CASSLSGGLAGREQETQYF TGTGCCAGCAGCTTATCCGGGGGGCTAGCGGGGAGGGAACAAGAGACCCAGTACTTC
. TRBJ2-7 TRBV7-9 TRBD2 CASSLVAGGPRHEQYF TGTGCCAGCAGCTTAGTAGCGGGGGGGCCGAGGCACGAGCAGTACTTC
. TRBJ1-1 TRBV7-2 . CASSLIGGGYTEAFF TGTGCCAGCAGCTTAATAGGGGGAGGGTACACTGAAGCTTTCTTT
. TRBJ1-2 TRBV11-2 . CASSHSREMGYTF TGTGCCAGCAGCCACTCGCGGGAGATGGGCTACACCTTC
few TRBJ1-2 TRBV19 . CASRGLGTYGYTF TGTGCCAGTAGGGGCCTGGGGACCTATGGCTACACCTTC
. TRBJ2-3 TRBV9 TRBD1 CASSERDRWTDTQYF TGTGCCAGCAGCGAGAGGGACAGGTGGACAGATACGCAGTATTTT
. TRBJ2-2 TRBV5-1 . CASATGSAGELFF TGCGCCAGCGCGACAGGTTCAGCCGGGGAGCTGTTTTTT
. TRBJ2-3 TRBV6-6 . CASSSRGSPTDTQYF TGTGCCAGCAGTAGCCGGGGCTCCCCCACAGATACGCAGTATTTT
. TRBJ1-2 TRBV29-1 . CSVEASEGYTF TGCAGCGTTGAAGCCTCCGAAGGCTACACCTTC
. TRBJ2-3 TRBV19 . CASSLRRVGSDTQYF TGTGCCAGTAGTCTTCGGAGGGTCGGTTCAGATACGCAGTATTTT
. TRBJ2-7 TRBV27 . CASSRGTNYEQYF TGTGCCAGCAGTAGGGGGACTAACTACGAGCAGTACTTC
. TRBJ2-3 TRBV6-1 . CASSEGLGSDTQYF TGTGCCAGCAGTGAAGGGCTAGGTTCAGATACGCAGTATTTT
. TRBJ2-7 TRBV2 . CASSKGPLGSYEQYF TGTGCCAGCAGTAAAGGGCCCCTTGGGTCCTACGAGCAGTACTTC
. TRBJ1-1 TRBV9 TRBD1 CASSEGGGRFTEAFF TGTGCCAGCAGCGAGGGAGGGGGCCGGTTCACTGAAGCTTTCTTT
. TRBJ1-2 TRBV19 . CASSIEGILGYGYTF TGTGCCAGTAGTATTGAGGGCATCCTCGGCTATGGCTACACCTTC
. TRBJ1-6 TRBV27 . CASSLQGQGSYNSPLHF TGTGCCAGCAGTTTACAGGGACAAGGCTCCTATAATTCACCCCTCCACTTT
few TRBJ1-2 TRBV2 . CASSVGYGYTF TGTGCCAGCAGTGTGGGATATGGCTACACCTTC
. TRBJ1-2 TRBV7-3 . CASSFNYGYTF TGTGCCAGCAGCTTTAACTATGGCTACACCTTC
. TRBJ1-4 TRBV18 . CASSPGTENEKLFF TGTGCCAGCTCACCAGGGACCGAAAATGAAAAACTGTTTTTT
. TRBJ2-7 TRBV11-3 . CASSLVGLAGEQYF TGTGCCAGCAGCTTAGTGGGGCTGGCGGGGGAGCAGTACTTC
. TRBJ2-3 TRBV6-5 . CASSQRDDTDTQYF TGTGCCAGCAGCCAAAGAGATGACACAGATACGCAGTATTTT
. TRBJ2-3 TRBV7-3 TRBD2 CASSFDRGGPDTQYF TGTGCCAGCAGCTTCGACCGGGGGGGCCCCGATACGCAGTATTTT
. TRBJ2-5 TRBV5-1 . CASSRADAGETQYF TGCGCCAGCAGCCGCGCGGATGCAGGGGAGACCCAGTACTTC
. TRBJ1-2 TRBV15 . CATSRVQGLNGYTF TGTGCCACCAGCAGAGTTCAAGGTTTAAATGGCTACACCTTC
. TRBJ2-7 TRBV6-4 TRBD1 CASSDTPRDRGYEQYF TGTGCCAGCAGTGACACCCCCCGGGACAGGGGATACGAGCAGTACTTC
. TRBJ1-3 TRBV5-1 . CASSRETSGNTIYF TGCGCCAGCAGCAGAGAAACCTCTGGAAACACCATATATTTT
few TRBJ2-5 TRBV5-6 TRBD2 CASSPGLAAQVDF TGTGCCAGCAGCCCGGGACTAGCGGCCCAGGTGGACTTC